This paragraph covers one TCR beta chain sequence. Its matching antigen is unknown. The run depth of the assay was deep. Data came from immunoSEQ multiplex PCR; TCRdb stores just in-frame clones and leaves some out. This table holds 2 million to 2.5 million clones, just over 90% found once. V was cut by 5 bases and J by 5 bases, with 12 bases left in between. Germline CDR1 is SGHVS and CDR2 is FQNEAQ. The CDR3 is 13 residues long. The sample is drawn from a study of shared clonotypes between healthy human individuals. Naive CD8 cells comprised CD45RO-negative, CCR7-positively selected cells, excluding terminally differentiated effector memory CD45RA+ cells. The study, taken as a whole, reports: On the whole, naive subsets had larger estimated richness than memory subsets had.

The receptor was derived from a young man in good health. Some clones in this sample may be carry-over from other donors' samples. The gene calls are TRBV7-8 and TRBJ2-5; tentative D call: TRBD1 (6 bases). Sequencing was carried out using naive CD8+ T cells from PBMCs. The CDR3 protein is CASSGNRAETQYF. The CDR3 coding sequence is TGTGCCAGCAGCGGCAACAGGGCCGAGACCCAGTACTTC.